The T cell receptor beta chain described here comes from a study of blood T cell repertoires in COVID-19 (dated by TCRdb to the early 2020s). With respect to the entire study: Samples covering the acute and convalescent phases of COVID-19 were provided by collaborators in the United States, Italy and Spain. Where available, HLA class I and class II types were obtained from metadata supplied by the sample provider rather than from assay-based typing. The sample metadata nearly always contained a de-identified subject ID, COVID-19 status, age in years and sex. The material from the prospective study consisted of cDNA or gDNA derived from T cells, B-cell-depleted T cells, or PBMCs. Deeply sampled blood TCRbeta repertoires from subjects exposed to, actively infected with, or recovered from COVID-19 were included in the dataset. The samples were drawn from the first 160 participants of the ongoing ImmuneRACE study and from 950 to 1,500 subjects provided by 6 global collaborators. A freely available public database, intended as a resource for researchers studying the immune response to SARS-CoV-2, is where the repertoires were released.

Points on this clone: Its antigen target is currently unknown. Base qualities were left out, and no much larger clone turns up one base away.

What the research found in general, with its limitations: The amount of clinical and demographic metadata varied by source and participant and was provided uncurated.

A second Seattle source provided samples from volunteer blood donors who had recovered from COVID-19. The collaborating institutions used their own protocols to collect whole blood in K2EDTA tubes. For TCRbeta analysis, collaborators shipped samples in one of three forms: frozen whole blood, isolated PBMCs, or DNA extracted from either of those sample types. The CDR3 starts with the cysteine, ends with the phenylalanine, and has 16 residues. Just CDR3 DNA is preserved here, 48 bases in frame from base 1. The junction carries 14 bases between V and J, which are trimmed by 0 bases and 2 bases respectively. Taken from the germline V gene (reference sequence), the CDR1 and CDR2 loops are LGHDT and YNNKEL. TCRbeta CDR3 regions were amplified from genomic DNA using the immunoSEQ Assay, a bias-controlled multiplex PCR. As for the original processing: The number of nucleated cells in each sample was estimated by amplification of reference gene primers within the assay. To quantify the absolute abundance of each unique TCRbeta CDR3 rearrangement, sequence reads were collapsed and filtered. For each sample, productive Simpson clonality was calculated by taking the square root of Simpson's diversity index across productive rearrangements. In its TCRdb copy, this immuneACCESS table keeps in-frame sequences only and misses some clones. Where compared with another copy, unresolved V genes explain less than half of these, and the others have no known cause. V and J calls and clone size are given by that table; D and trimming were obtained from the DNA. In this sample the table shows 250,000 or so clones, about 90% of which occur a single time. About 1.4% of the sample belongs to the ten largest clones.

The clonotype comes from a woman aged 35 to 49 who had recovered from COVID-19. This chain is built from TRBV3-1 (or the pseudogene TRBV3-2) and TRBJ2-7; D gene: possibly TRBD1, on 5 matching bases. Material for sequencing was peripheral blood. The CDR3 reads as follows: CASSQDEGAYTYEQYF. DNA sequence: TGTGCCAGCAGCCAAGATGAAGGGGCTTACACCTACGAGCAGTACTTC.